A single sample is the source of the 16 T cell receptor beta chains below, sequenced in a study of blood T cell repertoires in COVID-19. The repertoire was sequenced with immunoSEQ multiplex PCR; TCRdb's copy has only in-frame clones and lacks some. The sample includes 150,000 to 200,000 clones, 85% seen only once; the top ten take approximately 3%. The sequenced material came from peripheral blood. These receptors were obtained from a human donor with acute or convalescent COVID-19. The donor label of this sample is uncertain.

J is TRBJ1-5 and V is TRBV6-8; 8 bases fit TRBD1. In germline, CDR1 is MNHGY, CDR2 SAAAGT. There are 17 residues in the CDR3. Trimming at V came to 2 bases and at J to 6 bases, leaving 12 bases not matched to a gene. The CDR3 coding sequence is TGTGCCAGCAGTTACGCACAGGGCGCAGGGGGCAGTCAGCCCCAGCATTTT. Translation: CASSYAQGAGGSQPQHF.

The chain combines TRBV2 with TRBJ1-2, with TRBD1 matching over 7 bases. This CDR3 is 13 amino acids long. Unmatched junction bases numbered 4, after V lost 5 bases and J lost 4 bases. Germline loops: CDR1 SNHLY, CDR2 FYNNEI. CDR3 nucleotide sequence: TGTGCCAGCAGTATAACAGGGGCCTATGGCTACACCTTC. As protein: CASSITGAYGYTF.

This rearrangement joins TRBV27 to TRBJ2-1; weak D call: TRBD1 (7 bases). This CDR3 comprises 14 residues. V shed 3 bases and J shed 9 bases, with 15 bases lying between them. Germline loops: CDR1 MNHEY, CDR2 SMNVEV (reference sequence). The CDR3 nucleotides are TGTGCCAGCAGTTTGATGGCAGGGGGGCTTGAGCAGTTCTTC. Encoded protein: CASSLMAGGLEQFF.

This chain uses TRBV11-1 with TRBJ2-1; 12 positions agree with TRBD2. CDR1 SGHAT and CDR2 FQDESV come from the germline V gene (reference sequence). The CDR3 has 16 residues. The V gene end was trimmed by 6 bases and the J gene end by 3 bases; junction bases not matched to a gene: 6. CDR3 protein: CASRQTSGGYYNEQFF. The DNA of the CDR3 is TGTGCCAGCAGACAGACTAGCGGGGGATACTACAATGAGCAGTTCTTC.

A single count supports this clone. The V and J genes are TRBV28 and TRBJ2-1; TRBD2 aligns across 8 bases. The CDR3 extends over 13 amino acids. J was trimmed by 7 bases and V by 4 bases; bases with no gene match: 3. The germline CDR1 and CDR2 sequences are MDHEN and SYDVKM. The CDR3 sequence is CASSYGGANEQFF. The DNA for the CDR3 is TGTGCCAGCAGTTACGGGGGGGCGAATGAGCAGTTCTTC.

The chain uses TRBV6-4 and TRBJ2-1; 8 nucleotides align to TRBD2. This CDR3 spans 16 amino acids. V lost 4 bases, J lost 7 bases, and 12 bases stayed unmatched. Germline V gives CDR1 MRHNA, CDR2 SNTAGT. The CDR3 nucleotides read TGTGCCAGCAGTGCCACCCTCCGGGGGGGCTCGAATGAGCAGTTCTTC. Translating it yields CASSATLRGGSNEQFF.

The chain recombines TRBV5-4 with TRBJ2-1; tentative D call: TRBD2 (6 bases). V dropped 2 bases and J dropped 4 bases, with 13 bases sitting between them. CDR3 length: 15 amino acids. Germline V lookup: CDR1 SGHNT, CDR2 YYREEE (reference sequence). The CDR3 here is CASSLGNSGYNEQFF. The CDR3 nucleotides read TGTGCCAGCAGCTTAGGGAATAGCGGATACAATGAGCAGTTCTTC.

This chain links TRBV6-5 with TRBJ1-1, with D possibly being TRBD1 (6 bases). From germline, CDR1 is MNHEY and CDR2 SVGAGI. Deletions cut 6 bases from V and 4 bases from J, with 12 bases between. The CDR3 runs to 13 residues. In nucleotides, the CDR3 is TGTGCCAGCAGGCTTCAAGGGGGCACTGAAGCTTTCTTT. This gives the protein CASRLQGGTEAFF.

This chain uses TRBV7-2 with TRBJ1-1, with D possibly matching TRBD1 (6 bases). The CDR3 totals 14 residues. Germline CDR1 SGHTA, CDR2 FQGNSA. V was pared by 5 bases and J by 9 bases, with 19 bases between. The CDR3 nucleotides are TGTGCCAGCAGCCATGGGGGGGGCTTGGGAAAAGCTTTCTTT. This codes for CASSHGGGLGKAFF.

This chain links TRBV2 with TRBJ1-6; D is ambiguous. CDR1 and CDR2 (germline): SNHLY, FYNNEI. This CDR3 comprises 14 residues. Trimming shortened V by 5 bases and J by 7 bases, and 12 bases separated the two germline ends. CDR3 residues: CASSIGRGNSPLHF. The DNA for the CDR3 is TGTGCCAGCAGTATCGGGAGAGGGAATTCACCCCTCCACTTT.

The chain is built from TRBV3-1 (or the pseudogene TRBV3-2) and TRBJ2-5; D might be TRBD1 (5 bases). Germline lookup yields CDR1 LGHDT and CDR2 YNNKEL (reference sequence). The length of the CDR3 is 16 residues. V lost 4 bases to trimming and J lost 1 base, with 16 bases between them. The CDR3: CASSPTTVISQETQYF. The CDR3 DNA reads TGTGCCAGCAGCCCAACGACAGTAATAAGCCAAGAGACCCAGTACTTC.

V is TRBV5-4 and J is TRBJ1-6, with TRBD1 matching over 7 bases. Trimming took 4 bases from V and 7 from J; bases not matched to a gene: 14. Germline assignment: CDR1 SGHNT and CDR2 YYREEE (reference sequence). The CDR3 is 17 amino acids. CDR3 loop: CASSRNRGMGGNSPLHF. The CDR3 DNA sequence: TGTGCCAGCAGCCGAAACAGGGGAATGGGCGGCAATTCACCCCTCCACTTT.

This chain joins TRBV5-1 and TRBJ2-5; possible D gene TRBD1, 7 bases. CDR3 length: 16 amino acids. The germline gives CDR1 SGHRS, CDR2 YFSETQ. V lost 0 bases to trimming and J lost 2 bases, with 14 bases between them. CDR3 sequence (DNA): TGCGCCAGCAGCTTGGCGCCAGGGGGAGGTCAAGAGACCCAGTACTTC. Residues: CASSLAPGGGQETQYF.

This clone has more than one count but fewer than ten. The DNA for the CDR3 is TGTGCCAGCAGCTTGGTTGGGGGCGGTCAGCCCCAGCATTTT. Protein: CASSLVGGGQPQHF. V and J are TRBV5-5 and TRBJ1-5; possibly TRBD1 for D (6 bases). V was shortened by 0 bases and J by 6 bases, with 10 bases between the two germline ends. CDR3 size: 14 residues. Germline values: CDR1 SGHKS, CDR2 YYEKEE (reference sequence).

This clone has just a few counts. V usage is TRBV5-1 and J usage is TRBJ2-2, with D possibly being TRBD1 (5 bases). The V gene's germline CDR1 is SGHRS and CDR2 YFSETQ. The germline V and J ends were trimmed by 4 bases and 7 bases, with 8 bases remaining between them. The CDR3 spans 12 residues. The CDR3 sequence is CASSPDIGELFF. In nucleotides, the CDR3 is TGCGCCAGCAGCCCGGACATCGGGGAGCTGTTTTTT.

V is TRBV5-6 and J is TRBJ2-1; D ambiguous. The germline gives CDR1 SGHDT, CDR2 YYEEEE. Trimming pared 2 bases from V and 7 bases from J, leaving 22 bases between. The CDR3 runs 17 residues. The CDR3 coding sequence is TGTGCCAGCAGCTTTGCGGCAGCTACATTTGTTGGGAATGAGCAGTTCTTC. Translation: CASSFAAATFVGNEQFF.